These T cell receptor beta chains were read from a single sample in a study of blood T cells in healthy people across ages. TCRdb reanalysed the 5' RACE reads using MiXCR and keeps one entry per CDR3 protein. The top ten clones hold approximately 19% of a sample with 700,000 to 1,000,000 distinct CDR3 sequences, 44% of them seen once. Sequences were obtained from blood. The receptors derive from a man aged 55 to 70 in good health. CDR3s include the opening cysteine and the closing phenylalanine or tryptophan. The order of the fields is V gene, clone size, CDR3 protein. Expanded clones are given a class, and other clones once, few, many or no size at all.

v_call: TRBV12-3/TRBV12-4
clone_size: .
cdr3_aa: CASSLDRGRSDTQYF

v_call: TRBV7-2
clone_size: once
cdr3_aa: CASSLGTSRAYEQYF

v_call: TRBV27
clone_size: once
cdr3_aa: CASSSLAVPIKYEQYF

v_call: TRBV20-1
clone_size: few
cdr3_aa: CSARATGDYGYTF

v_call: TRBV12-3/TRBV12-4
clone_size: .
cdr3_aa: CASSLTGIGGYTF

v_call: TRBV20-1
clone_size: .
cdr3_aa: CSARPETGGIYGYTF

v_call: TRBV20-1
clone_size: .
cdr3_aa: CSARVPGQGVGRPQHF

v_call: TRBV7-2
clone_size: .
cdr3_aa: CASSYRDASYEQYF

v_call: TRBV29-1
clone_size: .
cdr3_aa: CSVEGLRDGSYNEQFF

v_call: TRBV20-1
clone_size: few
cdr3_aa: CSARPVDRAYEQYF

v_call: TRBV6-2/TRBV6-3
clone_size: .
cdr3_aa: CASSSWGVSPLHF

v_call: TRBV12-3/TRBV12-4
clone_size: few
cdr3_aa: CASTGTGGYNEQFF

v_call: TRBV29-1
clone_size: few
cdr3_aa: CSVEEASTHRYGYTF

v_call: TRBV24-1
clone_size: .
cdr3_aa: CATSDGTSRTNEQFF

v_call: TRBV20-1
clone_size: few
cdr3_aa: CSARTGTNYGYTF

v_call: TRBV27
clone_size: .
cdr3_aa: CASSFYYQETQYF

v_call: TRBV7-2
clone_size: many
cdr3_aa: CASSHLGGKQETQYF

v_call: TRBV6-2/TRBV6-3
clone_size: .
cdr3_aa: CASRGATMSSYEQYF

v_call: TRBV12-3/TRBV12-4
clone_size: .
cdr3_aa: CASSETRNGWGFYNEQFF

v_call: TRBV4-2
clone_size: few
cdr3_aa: CASSQEIHTSGGISEQFF

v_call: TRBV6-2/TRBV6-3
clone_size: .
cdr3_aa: CASSQRQGRNQPQHF

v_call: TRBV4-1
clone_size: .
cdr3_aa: CASSQEYGTGAYYGYTF

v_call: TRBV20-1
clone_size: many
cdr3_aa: CSARAGYEQYF

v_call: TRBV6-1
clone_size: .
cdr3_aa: CASSEGTGVGSGNQPQHF

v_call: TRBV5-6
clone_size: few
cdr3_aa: CATQGYNEQYF

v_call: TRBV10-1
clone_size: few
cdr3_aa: CASSVSDRSSYEQYF

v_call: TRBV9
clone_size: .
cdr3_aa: CASSVDGGAYEQYF

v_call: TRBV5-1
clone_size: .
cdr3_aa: CASSPRQGAFTETQYF

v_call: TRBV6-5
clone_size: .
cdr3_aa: CARTPGKYTEAFF

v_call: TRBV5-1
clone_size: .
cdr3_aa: CASSFTGTGDPQYF

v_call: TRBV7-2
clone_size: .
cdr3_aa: CASSLDSTGLYNEQFF

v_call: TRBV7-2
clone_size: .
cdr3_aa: CASSLATGRAGETQYF

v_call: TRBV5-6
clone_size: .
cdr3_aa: CASSLPGTGNFEQFF

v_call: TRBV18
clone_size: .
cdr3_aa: CASLRSGNYGYTF

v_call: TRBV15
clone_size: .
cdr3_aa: CATSSGSSNQPQHF

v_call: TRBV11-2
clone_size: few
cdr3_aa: CASSLGGWGVTLTSYEQYF

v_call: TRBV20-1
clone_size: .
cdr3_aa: CSARARDRVDEQYF

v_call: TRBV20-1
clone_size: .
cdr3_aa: CSLDRQETQYF

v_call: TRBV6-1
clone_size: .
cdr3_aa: CASSESQGLYEQFF

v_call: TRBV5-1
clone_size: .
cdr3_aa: CAGSQTRNQETQYF

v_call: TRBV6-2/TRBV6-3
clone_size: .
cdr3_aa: CACSPGGPDEQFF

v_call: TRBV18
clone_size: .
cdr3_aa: CASSFPDRRQETQYF

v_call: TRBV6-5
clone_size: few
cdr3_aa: CASSRTGSLGYTF

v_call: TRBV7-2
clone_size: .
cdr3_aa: CASSLVVGSPNYGYTF

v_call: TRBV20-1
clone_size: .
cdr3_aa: CSARNPNGDQETQYF

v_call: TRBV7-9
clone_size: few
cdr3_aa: CASSSRDWTYEQYF

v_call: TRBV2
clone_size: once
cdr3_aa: CASSEDRGSFYGYTF

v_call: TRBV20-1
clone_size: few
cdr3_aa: CSALAGGVSYEQYF

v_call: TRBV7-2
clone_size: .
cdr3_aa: CASGKRDFDLRVGELFF

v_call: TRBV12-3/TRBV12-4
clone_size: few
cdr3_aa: CASSARDRVTEQYF

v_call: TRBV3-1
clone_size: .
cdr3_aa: CASSQDRRGYTF

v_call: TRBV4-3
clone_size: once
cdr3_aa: CASSQGGSVEKLFF

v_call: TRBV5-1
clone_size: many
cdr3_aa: CASSSQGNEQFF